One sample yielded the 3 T cell receptor beta chains listed below, sequenced in a study of blood T cell repertoires in COVID-19. Measured with immunoSEQ multiplex PCR; TCRdb has only the in-frame clones, and not every one. The sample has around 290,000 clones; 88% are singletons. Sequencing was performed on PBMCs or T cells enriched from blood (not recorded which). The receptors were gathered from a woman aged 60-75 years in a cohort exposed to, infected with or recovered from COVID-19 (not recorded which).

This clone was counted a few times. This chain links TRBV6-4 with TRBJ2-1; D may be TRBD1 (9 bases). Germline V CDR1 and CDR2: MRHNA, SNTAGT. V was cut by 3 bases and J by 9 bases, with 18 bases left in between. There are 15 residues in the CDR3. The DNA for the CDR3 is TGTGCCAGCAGTGAACAGGGGGCTGCGGGAGGTGAGCAGTTCTTC. Amino acid sequence: CASSEQGAAGGEQFF.

V gene TRBV6-6 combines with J gene TRBJ2-1; 9 bases align to TRBD1. The CDR3 totals 16 residues. J lost 0 bases, V lost 6 bases, and 6 bases had no gene match. From germline, CDR1 is MNHNY and CDR2 SVGAGI (reference sequence). In nucleotides, the CDR3 is TGTGCCAGCAGGACCCTGACAGGGGGCTCCTACAATGAGCAGTTCTTC. It encodes CASRTLTGGSYNEQFF.

This chain connects TRBV5-6 to TRBJ2-1, with 8 bases that match TRBD2. The length of the CDR3 is 13 residues. Germline V gene data show CDR1 as SGHDT and CDR2 as YYEEEE. Trimming at V came to 4 bases and at J to 8 bases, leaving 5 bases not matched to a gene. CDR3 region: CASSPAGGDEQFF. As DNA, the CDR3 is TGTGCCAGCAGCCCCGCGGGAGGCGATGAGCAGTTCTTC. Full variable domain (outside the CDR3, taken from reference TRBV5-6 and TRBJ2-1): DAGVTQSPTHLIKTRGQQVTLRCSPKSGHDTVSWYQQALGQGPQFIFQYYEEEERQRGNFPDRFSGHQFPNYSSELNVNALLLGDSALYLCASSPAGGDEQFFGPGTRLTVL.